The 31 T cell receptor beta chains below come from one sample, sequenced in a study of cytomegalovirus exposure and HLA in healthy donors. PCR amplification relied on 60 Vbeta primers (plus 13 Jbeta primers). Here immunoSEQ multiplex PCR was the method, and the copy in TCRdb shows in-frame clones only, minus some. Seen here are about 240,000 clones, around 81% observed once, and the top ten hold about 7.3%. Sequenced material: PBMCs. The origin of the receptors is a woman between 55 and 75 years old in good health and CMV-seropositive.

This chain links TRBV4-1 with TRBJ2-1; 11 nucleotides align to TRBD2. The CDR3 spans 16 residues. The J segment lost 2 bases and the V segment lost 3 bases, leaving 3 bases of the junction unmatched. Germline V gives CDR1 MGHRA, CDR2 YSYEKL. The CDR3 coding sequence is TGCGCCAGCAGCCAGGGACTAGCGGATCCCTACAATGAGCAGTTCTTC. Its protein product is CASSQGLADPYNEQFF.

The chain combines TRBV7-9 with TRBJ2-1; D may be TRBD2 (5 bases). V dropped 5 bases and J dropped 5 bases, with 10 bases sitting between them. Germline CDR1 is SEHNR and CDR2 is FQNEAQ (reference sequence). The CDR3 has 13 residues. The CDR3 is CASSTGLDNEQFF. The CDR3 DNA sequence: TGTGCCAGCAGCACCGGACTTGACAATGAGCAGTTCTTC. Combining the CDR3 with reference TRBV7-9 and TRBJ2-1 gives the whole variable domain DTGVSQNPRHKITKRGQNVTFRCDPISEHNRLYWYRQTLGQGPEFLTYFQNEAQLEKSRLLSDRFSAERPKGSFSTLEIQRTEQGDSAMYLCASSTGLDNEQFFGPGTRLTVL.

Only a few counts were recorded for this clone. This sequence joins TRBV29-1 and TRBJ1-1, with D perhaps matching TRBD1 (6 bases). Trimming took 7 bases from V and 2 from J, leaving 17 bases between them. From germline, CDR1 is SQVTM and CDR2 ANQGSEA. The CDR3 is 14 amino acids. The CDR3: CSAHRAVGNTEAFF. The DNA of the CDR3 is TGCAGCGCCCACAGGGCGGTCGGAAACACTGAAGCTTTCTTT.

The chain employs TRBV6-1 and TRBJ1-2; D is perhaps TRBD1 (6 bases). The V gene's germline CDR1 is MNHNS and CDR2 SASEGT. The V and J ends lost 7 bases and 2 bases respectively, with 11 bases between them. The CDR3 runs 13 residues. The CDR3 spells CASIPTGNYGYTF. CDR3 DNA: TGTGCCAGCATTCCGACAGGCAACTATGGCTACACCTTC.

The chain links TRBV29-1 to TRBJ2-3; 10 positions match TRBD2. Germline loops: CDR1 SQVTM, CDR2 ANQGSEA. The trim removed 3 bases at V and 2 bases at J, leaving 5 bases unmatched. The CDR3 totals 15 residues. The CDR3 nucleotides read TGCAGCGTTGAGATTCTAGCGGGAGACACAGATACGCAGTATTTT. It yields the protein CSVEILAGDTDTQYF.

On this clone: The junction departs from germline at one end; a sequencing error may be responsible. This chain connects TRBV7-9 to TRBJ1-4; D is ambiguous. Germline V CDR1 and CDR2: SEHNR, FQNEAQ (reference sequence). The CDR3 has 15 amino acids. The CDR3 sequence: CSSSLGSGRGEKLFF. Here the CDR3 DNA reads TGTTCCAGCAGCTTGGGTTCGGGCCGGGGTGAAAAACTGTTTTTT.

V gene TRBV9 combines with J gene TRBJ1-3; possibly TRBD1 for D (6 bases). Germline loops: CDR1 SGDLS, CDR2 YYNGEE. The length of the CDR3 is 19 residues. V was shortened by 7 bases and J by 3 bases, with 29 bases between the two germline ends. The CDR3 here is CASPLPRDTISAGGNTIYF. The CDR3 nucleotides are TGTGCCAGCCCACTCCCCCGGGACACAATTTCGGCAGGTGGAAACACCATATATTTT.

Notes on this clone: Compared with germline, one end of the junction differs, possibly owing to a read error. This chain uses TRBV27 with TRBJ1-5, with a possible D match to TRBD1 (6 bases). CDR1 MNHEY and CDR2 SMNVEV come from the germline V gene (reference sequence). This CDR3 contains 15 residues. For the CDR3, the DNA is TGTGCCGGCAGTTTATTCCCCCACAGGGATCAGCCCCAGCATTTT. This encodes CAGSLFPHRDQPQHF.

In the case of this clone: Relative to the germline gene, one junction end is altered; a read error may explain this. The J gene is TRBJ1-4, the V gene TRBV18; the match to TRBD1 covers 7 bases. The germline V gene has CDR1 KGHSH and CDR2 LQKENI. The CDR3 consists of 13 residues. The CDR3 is CANSPTGDEKLFF. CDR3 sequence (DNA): TGTGCCAACTCACCAACAGGGGATGAAAAACTGTTTTTT.

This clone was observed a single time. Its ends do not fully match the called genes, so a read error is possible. The CDR3 coding sequence is TGTTCCAGCAGCTTTGGGCGGGGTTGGGATGAGCAGTTCTTC. Translation: CSSSFGRGWDEQFF. The genes are TRBV7-9 and TRBJ2-1, with TRBD2 as a possible D gene (6 bases). Germline V gene lookup returns CDR1 SEHNR and CDR2 FQNEAQ (reference sequence). This CDR3 has 14 amino acids.

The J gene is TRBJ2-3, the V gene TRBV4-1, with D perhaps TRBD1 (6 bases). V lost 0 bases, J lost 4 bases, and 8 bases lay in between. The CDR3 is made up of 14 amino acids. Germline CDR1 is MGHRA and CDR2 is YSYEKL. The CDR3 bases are TGCGCCAGCAGCCAAGAACAGGGTTCAGATACGCAGTATTTT. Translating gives CASSQEQGSDTQYF.

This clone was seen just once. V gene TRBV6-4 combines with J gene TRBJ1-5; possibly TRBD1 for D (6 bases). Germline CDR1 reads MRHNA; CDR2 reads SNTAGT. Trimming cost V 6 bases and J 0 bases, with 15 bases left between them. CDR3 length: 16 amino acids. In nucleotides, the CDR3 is TGTGCCAGCAGCGCTAAGGGACACCTTAGCAATCAGCCCCAGCATTTT. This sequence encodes CASSAKGHLSNQPQHF.

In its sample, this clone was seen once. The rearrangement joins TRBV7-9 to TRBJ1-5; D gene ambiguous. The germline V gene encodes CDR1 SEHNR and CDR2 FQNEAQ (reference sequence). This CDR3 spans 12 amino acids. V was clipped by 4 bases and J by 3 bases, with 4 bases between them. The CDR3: CASSSLNQPQHF. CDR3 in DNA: TGTGCCAGCAGCTCTCTCAATCAGCCCCAGCATTTT.

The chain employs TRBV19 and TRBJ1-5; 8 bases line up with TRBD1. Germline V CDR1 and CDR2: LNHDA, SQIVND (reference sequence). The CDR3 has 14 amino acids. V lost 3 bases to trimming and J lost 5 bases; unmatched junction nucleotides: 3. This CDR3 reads CASSMGTGYQPQHF. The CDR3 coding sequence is TGTGCCAGTAGTATGGGGACAGGTTATCAGCCCCAGCATTTT.

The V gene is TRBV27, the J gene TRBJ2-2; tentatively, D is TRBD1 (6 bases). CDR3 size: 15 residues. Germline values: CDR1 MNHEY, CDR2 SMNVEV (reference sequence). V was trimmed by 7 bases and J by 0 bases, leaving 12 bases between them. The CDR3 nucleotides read TGTGCCAGCACCTCCCACAGGGCGAACACCGGGGAGCTGTTTTTT. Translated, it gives CASTSHRANTGELFF.

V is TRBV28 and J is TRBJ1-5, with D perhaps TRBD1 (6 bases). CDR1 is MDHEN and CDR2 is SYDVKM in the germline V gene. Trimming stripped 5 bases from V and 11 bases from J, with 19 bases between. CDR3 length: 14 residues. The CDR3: CASSRSQGRIAQHF. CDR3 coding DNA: TGTGCCAGCAGTCGATCACAGGGAAGGATAGCCCAGCATTTT. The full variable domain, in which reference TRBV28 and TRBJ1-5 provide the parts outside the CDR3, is DVKVTQSSRYLVKRTGEKVFLECVQDMDHENMFWYRQDPGLGLRLIYFSYDVKMKEKGDIPEGYSVSREKKERFSLILESASTNQTSMYLCASSRSQGRIAQHFGDGTRLSIL.

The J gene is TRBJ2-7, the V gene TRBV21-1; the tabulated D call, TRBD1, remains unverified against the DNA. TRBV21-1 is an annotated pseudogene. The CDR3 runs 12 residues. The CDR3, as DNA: TGTGCCCCCCCGGGACATTTCTACGAGCAGTACTTC. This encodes CAPPGHFYEQYF.

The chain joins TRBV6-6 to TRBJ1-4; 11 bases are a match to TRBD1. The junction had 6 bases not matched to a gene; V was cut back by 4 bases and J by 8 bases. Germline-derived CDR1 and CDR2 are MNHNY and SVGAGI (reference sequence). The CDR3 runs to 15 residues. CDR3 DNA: TGTGCCAGCAGTTTCGGACAGGGGGCAGGCGAAAAACTGTTTTTT. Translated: CASSFGQGAGEKLFF.

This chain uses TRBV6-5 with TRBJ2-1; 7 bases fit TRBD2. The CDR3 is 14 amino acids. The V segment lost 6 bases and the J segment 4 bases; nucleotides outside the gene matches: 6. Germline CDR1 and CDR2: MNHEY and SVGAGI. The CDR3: CASRVWEGYNEQFF. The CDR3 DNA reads TGTGCCAGCAGAGTCTGGGAGGGGTACAATGAGCAGTTCTTC.

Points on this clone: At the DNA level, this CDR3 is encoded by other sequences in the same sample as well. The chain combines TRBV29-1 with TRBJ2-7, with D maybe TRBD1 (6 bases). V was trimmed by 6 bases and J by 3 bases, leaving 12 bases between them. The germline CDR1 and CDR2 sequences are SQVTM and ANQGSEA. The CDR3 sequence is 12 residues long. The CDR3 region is CSVQGEFYEQYF. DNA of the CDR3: TGCAGCGTACAGGGAGAGTTCTACGAGCAGTACTTC.

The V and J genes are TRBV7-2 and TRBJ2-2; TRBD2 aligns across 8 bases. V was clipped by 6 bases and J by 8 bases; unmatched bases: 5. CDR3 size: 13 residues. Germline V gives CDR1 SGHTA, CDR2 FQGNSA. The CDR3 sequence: CASSRGLAGELFF. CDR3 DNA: TGTGCCAGCAGTCGAGGACTAGCAGGGGAGCTGTTTTTT.

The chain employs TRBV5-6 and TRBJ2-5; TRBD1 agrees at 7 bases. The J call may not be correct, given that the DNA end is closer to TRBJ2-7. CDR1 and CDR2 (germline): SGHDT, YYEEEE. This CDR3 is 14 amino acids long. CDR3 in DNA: TGTGCCAGCAGCGGGGACAGTACATTTTACGAGCAGTACTTC. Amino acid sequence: CASSGDSTFYEQYF.

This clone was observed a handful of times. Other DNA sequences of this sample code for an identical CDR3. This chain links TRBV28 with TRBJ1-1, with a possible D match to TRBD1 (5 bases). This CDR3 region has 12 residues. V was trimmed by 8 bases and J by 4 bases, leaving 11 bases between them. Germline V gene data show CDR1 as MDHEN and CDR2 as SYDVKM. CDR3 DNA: TGTGCCAGCCGTACCGGGGGCACTGAAGCTTTCTTT. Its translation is CASRTGGTEAFF. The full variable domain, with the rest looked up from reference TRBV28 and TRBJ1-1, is DVKVTQSSRYLVKRTGEKVFLECVQDMDHENMFWYRQDPGLGLRLIYFSYDVKMKEKGDIPEGYSVSREKKERFSLILESASTNQTSMYLCASRTGGTEAFFGQGTRLTVV.

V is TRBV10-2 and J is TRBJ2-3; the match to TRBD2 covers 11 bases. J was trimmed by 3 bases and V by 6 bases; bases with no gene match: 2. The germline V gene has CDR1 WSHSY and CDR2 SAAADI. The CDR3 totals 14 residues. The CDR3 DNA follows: TGCGCCAGCAGGGGACTAGCGGTAACAGATACGCAGTATTTT. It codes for CASRGLAVTDTQYF.

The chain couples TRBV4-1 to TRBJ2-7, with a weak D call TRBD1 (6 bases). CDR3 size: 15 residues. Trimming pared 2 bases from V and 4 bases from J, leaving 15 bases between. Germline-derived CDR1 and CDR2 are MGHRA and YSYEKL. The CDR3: CASSQYIGQIYEQYF. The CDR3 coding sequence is TGCGCCAGCAGCCAATATATCGGACAGATATACGAGCAGTACTTC.

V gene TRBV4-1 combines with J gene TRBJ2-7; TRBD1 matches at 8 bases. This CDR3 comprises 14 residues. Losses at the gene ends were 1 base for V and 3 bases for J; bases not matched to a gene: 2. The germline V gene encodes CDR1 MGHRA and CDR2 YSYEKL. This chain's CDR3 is CASSQGTGNYEQYF. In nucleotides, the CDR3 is TGCGCCAGCAGCCAAGGGACAGGGAACTACGAGCAGTACTTC.

The chain's CDR3 is CASSSPAGGKSYEQYF. The CDR3 bases are TGTGCCAGCAGTTCCCCAGCGGGGGGGAAATCCTACGAGCAGTACTTC. The gene calls are TRBV5-6 and TRBJ2-7; 10 bases align to TRBD2. This CDR3 region has 16 residues. Germline loops: CDR1 SGHDT, CDR2 YYEEEE. The J segment lost 1 base and the V segment lost 5 bases, leaving 9 bases of the junction unmatched.

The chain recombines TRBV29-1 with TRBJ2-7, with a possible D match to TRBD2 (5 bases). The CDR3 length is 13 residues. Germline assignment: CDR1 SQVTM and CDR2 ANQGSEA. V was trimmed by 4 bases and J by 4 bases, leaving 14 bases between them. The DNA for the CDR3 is TGCAGCGTTGGAGGACGGGATCGTTACGAGCAGTACTTC. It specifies CSVGGRDRYEQYF.

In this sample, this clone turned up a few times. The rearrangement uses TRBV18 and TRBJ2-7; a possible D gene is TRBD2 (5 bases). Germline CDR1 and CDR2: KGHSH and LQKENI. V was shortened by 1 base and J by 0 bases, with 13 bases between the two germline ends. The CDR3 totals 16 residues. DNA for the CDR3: TGTGCCAGCTCACCACGGTCCAGTCGGGGCTCCTACGAGCAGTACTTC. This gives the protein CASSPRSSRGSYEQYF. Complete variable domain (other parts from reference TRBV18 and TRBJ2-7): NAGVMQNPRHLVRRRGQEARLRCSPMKGHSHVYWYRQLPEEGLKFMVYLQKENIIDESGMPKERFSAEFPKEGPSILRIQQVVRGDSAAYFCASSPRSSRGSYEQYFGPGTRLTVT.

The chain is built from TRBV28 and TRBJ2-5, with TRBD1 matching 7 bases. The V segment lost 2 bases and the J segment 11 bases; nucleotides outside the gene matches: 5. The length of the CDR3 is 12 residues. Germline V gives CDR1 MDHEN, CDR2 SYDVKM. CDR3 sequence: CASSLNRGQQYF. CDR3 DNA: TGTGCCAGCAGTTTAAACAGGGGACAGCAGTACTTC.

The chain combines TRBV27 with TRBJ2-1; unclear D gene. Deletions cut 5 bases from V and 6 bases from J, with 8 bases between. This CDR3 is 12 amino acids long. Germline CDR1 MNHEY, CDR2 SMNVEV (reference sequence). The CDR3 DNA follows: TGTGCCAGCAGTAGTATCAGCAATGAGCAGTTCTTC. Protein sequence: CASSSISNEQFF.